This entry lists 13 T cell receptor beta chains sequenced from one sample in a study of blood T cell repertoires in COVID-19. Data came from immunoSEQ multiplex PCR; TCRdb stores just in-frame clones and leaves some out. Among more than 300,000 clones listed, more than 70% were seen once. Specimen: peripheral blood. These receptors originate from a man aged 18 to 30 who had recovered from COVID-19.

The table lists this clone with a count of one. This CDR3 is also generated by other DNA sequences in the sample. This rearrangement joins TRBV3-1 (or the pseudogene TRBV3-2) to TRBJ1-2; D ambiguous. V was pared by 1 base and J by 2 bases, with 5 bases between. CDR3 size: 13 residues. In germline, CDR1 is LGHDT, CDR2 YNNKEL (reference sequence). The DNA for the CDR3 is TGTGCCAGCAGCCAAGGTCAGAACTATGGCTACACCTTC. This sequence encodes CASSQGQNYGYTF.

This CDR3 is CSGFVESGEKLFF. The CDR3 bases are TGCAGCGGCTTCGTTGAGTCCGGGGAAAAACTGTTTTTT. The V gene is TRBV29-1, the J gene TRBJ1-4; D is unresolved. The V end lost 7 bases, the J end lost 8 bases, and 17 bases lay between the germline ends. Germline assignment: CDR1 SQVTM and CDR2 ANQGSEA. CDR3 length equals 13 residues.

The chain combines TRBV5-6 with TRBJ2-2; no clear D gene. CDR1 SGHDT and CDR2 YYEEEE come from the germline V gene. This CDR3 has 13 residues. Trimming took off 0 bases at V and 6 bases at J, with 6 bases between the two ends. The CDR3 spells CASSLASAGELFF. The DNA for the CDR3 is TGTGCCAGCAGCTTGGCCTCGGCCGGGGAGCTGTTTTTT.

The genes are TRBV6-5 and TRBJ2-1; 8 positions agree with TRBD2. J gave up 4 bases and V 0 bases, and 5 bases lay outside the gene matches. Germline CDR1 reads MNHEY; CDR2 reads SVGAGI. The CDR3 has 16 residues. The CDR3 loop reads CASSYSGSGVYNEQFF. The DNA for the CDR3 is TGTGCCAGCAGTTACTCAGGTAGCGGGGTGTACAATGAGCAGTTCTTC.

The V and J genes are TRBV27 and TRBJ1-6; possibly TRBD1 for D (5 bases). CDR1 and CDR2 from the germline V gene are MNHEY and SMNVEV (reference sequence). The CDR3 has 14 amino acids. Trimming stripped 2 bases from V and 10 bases from J, with 12 bases between. The CDR3 DNA follows: TGTGCCAGCAGTTTAGGGGGGGTTGGGTCACCCCTCCACTTT. Translating it yields CASSLGGVGSPLHF.

Of note for this clone: At one end, the junction sequence differs from germline, possibly due to a read error. This rearrangement joins TRBV5-4 to TRBJ2-1, with 13 bases that match TRBD2. CDR1 and CDR2 (germline): SGHNT, YYREEE (reference sequence). The CDR3 is made up of 17 amino acids. This chain's CDR3 is CASSLGLAGSSYNEQFF. The CDR3 bases are TGTGCCAGCAGTTTGGGACTAGCGGGATCCTCCTACAATGAGCAGTTCTTC.

The chain has TRBV4-3 and TRBJ2-7; TRBD1 agrees at 10 bases. The germline V gene encodes CDR1 LGHNA and CDR2 YSLEER. The CDR3 is 18 residues long. Trimming removed 1 base from V and 0 bases from J; junction bases left unmatched: 9. The CDR3 region has the DNA TGCGCCAGCAGCCAAGTAGATCCCAGGACAGGGGGCTCCTACGAGCAGTACTTC. It translates to CASSQVDPRTGGSYEQYF.

The genes are TRBV6-5 and TRBJ2-1; 11 bases are shared with TRBD1. The ends lost 4 bases at V and 7 bases at J; junction bases unmatched: 3. The CDR3 has 14 amino acids. CDR1 is MNHEY, CDR2 SVGAGI, per germline. The chain's CDR3 is CASSWGQGENEQFF. The CDR3 nucleotides are TGTGCCAGCAGTTGGGGACAGGGGGAGAATGAGCAGTTCTTC.

This clone appeared a single time. The chain recombines TRBV29-1 with TRBJ1-1; D call uncertain. The germline gives CDR1 SQVTM, CDR2 ANQGSEA. The CDR3 has 13 residues. V was shortened by 6 bases and J by 4 bases, with 15 bases between the two germline ends. The CDR3 DNA is TGCAGCGTGACGAAGGGAGTTGGCACTGAAGCTTTCTTT. This sequence encodes CSVTKGVGTEAFF.

This chain joins TRBV27 and TRBJ2-1; TRBD2 might be the D (6 bases). CDR1 and CDR2 from the germline V gene are MNHEY and SMNVEV (reference sequence). CDR3 length: 15 amino acids. The ends were cut back, 8 bases at V and 6 bases at J, with 20 bases in the middle. CDR3 nucleotides: TGTGCCAGCGGCCCCCGGGAACTGGGGGGCAATGAGCAGTTCTTC. The encoded protein is CASGPRELGGNEQFF.

The rearrangement uses TRBV27 and TRBJ2-7, with a tentative D call TRBD1 (6 bases). Between the trimmed V and J ends, which lost 3 bases and 5 bases, there was a span of 11 bases. From germline, CDR1 is MNHEY and CDR2 SMNVEV (reference sequence). The CDR3 loop spans 13 amino acids. The CDR3 here is CASSFTRTDEQYF. CDR3 nucleotides: TGTGCCAGCAGTTTCACAAGGACAGACGAGCAGTACTTC.

The table lists this clone with many counts. The chain joins TRBV3-1 (or the pseudogene TRBV3-2) to TRBJ1-3; unclear D gene. This CDR3 has 14 residues. CDR1 is LGHDT and CDR2 is YNNKEL in the germline V gene (reference sequence). Trimming cost V 0 bases and J 6 bases, with 9 bases left between them. CDR3 DNA: TGTGCCAGCAGCCAAGATGCGGCAGTAAACACCATATATTTT. It is translated as CASSQDAAVNTIYF.

The chain couples TRBV19 to TRBJ2-7; 7 positions agree with TRBD2. This CDR3 is 15 amino acids long. Germline loops: CDR1 LNHDA, CDR2 SQIVND (reference sequence). V was clipped by 1 base and J by 4 bases; unmatched bases: 7. CDR3 protein: CASSIGLALRYEQYF. In nucleotides, the CDR3 is TGTGCCAGTAGTATAGGACTAGCTTTAAGGTACGAGCAGTACTTC.